This paragraph reports one TCR beta chain. This entry comes from a study of blood T cell repertoires in COVID-19. Sequenced by immunoSEQ multiplex PCR; TCRdb stores in-frame clones only, minus some. The data contain roughly 330,000 clones, around 87% of them seen just once; the ten biggest clones take up 5.3%. Trimming left V 1 base short and J 6 bases short, with 9 bases between. This CDR3 has 14 amino acids. The germline V gene has CDR1 SEHNR and CDR2 FQNEAQ (reference sequence). The sequenced material came from PBMCs or T cells enriched from blood (not recorded which). The origin of this receptor is a woman in her 30s who had recovered from COVID-19. The rearrangement links TRBV7-9 to TRBJ2-2, with D hard to call. Here the CDR3 DNA reads TGTGCCAGCAGCTTAGGTTTGAGTGCCGGGGAGCTGTTTTTT. The encoded protein is CASSLGLSAGELFF.